These 23 T cell receptor beta chains came from one sample sequenced in a study of blood T cell repertoires in COVID-19. Libraries were prepared by immunoSEQ multiplex PCR; TCRdb keeps only in-frame clonotypes and omits some of them. The top ten clones hold 15% of a sample with tens of thousands of clones, 78% of them seen once. Material: peripheral blood. The receptors stem from a human donor in a cohort sampled during active COVID-19.

This clone was seen a handful of times. The V call is TRBV4-1, the J call TRBJ1-2; no firm D call. The length of the CDR3 is 15 residues. Germline V lookup: CDR1 MGHRA, CDR2 YSYEKL. V was pared by 0 bases and J by 7 bases, with 15 bases between. CDR3 in amino acids: CASSQDRTAEGGYTF. Here the CDR3 DNA reads TGCGCCAGCAGCCAAGATAGGACCGCAGAGGGTGGCTACACCTTC.

The rearrangement joins TRBV5-1 to TRBJ2-3; D gene uncertain. Germline V gives CDR1 SGHRS, CDR2 YFSETQ. The CDR3 runs 14 residues. V lost 0 bases to trimming and J lost 2 bases, with 7 bases between them. The CDR3 is CASSLVLYTDTQYF. For the CDR3, the DNA is TGCGCCAGCAGCTTGGTCCTCTACACAGATACGCAGTATTTT.

The chain links TRBV9 to TRBJ2-1; D is possibly TRBD2 (6 bases). Germline V gene data show CDR1 as SGDLS and CDR2 as YYNGEE. V shed 1 base and J shed 6 bases, with 17 bases lying between them. CDR3 length equals 16 residues. CDR3 bases: TGTGCCAGCAGCGTAAGTAGCGGTGGCGGCACCAATGAGCAGTTCTTC. Amino acids: CASSVSSGGGTNEQFF.

This sequence joins TRBV3-1 (or the pseudogene TRBV3-2) and TRBJ1-6, with TRBD1 identical over 9 bases. CDR1 and CDR2 (germline): LGHDT, YNNKEL (reference sequence). The CDR3 totals 17 residues. With V trimmed by 4 bases and J by 0 bases, 4 bases remained unmatched. CDR3 amino acids: CASSRGQGSSYNSPLHF. The CDR3 DNA sequence: TGTGCCAGCAGCCGGGGACAGGGAAGCTCCTATAATTCACCCCTCCACTTT.

The genes are TRBV15 and TRBJ2-4; 7 bases align to TRBD2. The junction had 10 bases not matched to a gene; V was cut back by 0 bases and J by 14 bases. This CDR3 spans 14 amino acids. The V gene's germline CDR1 is LNHNV and CDR2 YYDKDF (reference sequence). CDR3 nucleotide sequence: TGTGCCACCAGCAGAGATCCGGCCATGGGGGGGAAGTACTTC. Protein sequence: CATSRDPAMGGKYF.

This clone was seen a few times. The chain couples TRBV30 to TRBJ2-7, with TRBD1 identical over 10 bases. The CDR3 runs 14 residues. Losses at the gene ends were 0 bases for V and 3 bases for J; bases not matched to a gene: 2. Germline values: CDR1 GTSNPN, CDR2 SVGIG (reference sequence). The CDR3 bases are TGTGCCTGGAGTGTAGGGACAGGGGACTACGAGCAGTACGTC. Encoded protein: CAWSVGTGDYEQYV.

This clone has only a few counts. The J gene is TRBJ1-6, the V gene TRBV10-2; 7 nucleotides agree with TRBD1. The CDR3 covers 16 residues. V lost 6 bases, J lost 4 bases, and 9 bases stayed unmatched. CDR1 WSHSY and CDR2 SAAADI come from the germline V gene. The CDR3 coding sequence is TGCGCCAGCAGCGAAGGACAGGATCCATATAATTCACCCCTCCACTTT. Residues: CASSEGQDPYNSPLHF.

The chain employs TRBV28 and TRBJ1-1; 9 positions match TRBD1. Trimming removed 6 bases from V and 1 base from J; junction bases left unmatched: 3. The CDR3 totals 14 residues. From germline, CDR1 is MDHEN and CDR2 SYDVKM. The CDR3 nucleotides are TGTGCCAGCAGAGGGACAGGGCCGAACACTGAAGCTTTCTTT. Amino acids: CASRGTGPNTEAFF.

J is TRBJ2-3 and V is TRBV5-4; 10 positions agree with TRBD2. V was pared by 2 bases and J by 0 bases, with 6 bases of the junction left unmatched. Germline CDR1 reads SGHNT; CDR2 reads YYREEE (reference sequence). This CDR3 has 17 amino acids. The CDR3 loop reads CASSFSGGPISTDTQYF. The CDR3 nucleotides read TGTGCCAGCAGCTTTAGCGGGGGGCCTATTAGCACAGATACGCAGTATTTT.

This chain joins TRBV28 and TRBJ2-7, with TRBD1 identical over 8 bases. The germline CDR1 and CDR2 sequences are MDHEN and SYDVKM. J lost 4 bases, V lost 4 bases, and 9 bases had no gene match. The CDR3 runs to 15 residues. CDR3 DNA: TGTGCCAGCAGTTCCCCCCTGGACAGGGAATACGAGCAGTACTTC. Translation: CASSSPLDREYEQYF.

This clone appeared a few times. V and J are TRBV5-1 and TRBJ2-1; 10 bases agree with TRBD1. V lost 4 bases to trimming and J lost 8 bases; unmatched junction nucleotides: 15. Germline V gene data show CDR1 as SGHRS and CDR2 as YFSETQ. The CDR3 consists of 17 residues. CDR3 residues: CASSRSWDRGATDEQFF. CDR3 bases: TGCGCCAGCAGCCGGTCTTGGGACAGGGGAGCCACGGATGAGCAGTTCTTC.

The rearrangement uses TRBV7-3 and TRBJ2-4, with a tentative D call TRBD1 (6 bases). V shed 4 bases and J shed 7 bases, with 11 bases lying between them. Germline lookup yields CDR1 SGHTA and CDR2 FQGTGA. This CDR3 contains 13 residues. This CDR3 is CASSSKRGNIQYF. CDR3 DNA: TGTGCCAGCAGCTCCAAAAGGGGGAACATTCAGTACTTC.

The genes are TRBV2 and TRBJ2-3; 10 bases are a match to TRBD2. J was trimmed by 5 bases and V by 6 bases; bases with no gene match: 8. Germline CDR1 SNHLY, CDR2 FYNNEI. The CDR3 has 15 residues. The CDR3 nucleotides are TGTGCCAGCAGGGGCCTAGCGGGAGTCGGAGATACGCAGTATTTT. This encodes CASRGLAGVGDTQYF. Together with reference TRBV2 and TRBJ2-3, the CDR3 gives the full variable domain: EPEVTQTPSHQVTQMGQEVILRCVPISNHLYFYWYRQILGQKVEFLVSFYNNEISEKSEIFDDQFSVERPDGSNFTLKIRSTKLEDSAMYFCASRGLAGVGDTQYFGPGTRLTVL.

The chain combines TRBV2 with TRBJ1-1; TRBD1 matches at 7 bases. Germline loops: CDR1 SNHLY, CDR2 FYNNEI. The V and J ends lost 2 bases and 3 bases, in that order; junction bases with no gene match: 6. This CDR3 comprises 15 residues. The CDR3 is CASSELRTGDTEAFF. The CDR3 bases are TGTGCCAGCAGTGAACTAAGAACAGGGGACACTGAAGCTTTCTTT.

The rearrangement joins TRBV6-5 to TRBJ1-2; perhaps TRBD1 as D (6 bases). V was shortened by 5 bases and J by 4 bases, with 11 bases between the two germline ends. Germline CDR1 and CDR2: MNHEY and SVGAGI. The CDR3 is 13 residues long. CDR3: CASSLGQSYGYTF. CDR3 DNA sequence: TGTGCCAGCAGTCTGGGACAAAGCTATGGCTACACCTTC.

This chain links TRBV19 with TRBJ1-1; D may be TRBD1 (5 bases). The V gene's germline CDR1 is LNHDA and CDR2 SQIVND (reference sequence). The CDR3 has 12 residues. V was clipped by 10 bases and J by 3 bases, with 12 bases between them. CDR3 amino acids: CATTRDYTEAFF. The DNA for the CDR3 is TGTGCCACCACCCGGGACTACACTGAAGCTTTCTTT.

This clone was observed a handful of times. The chain combines TRBV24-1 with TRBJ2-2; 8 nucleotides agree with TRBD2. The CDR3 contains 14 residues. V lost 11 bases and J lost 1; bases outside the gene matches: 5. Per the germline V gene, CDR1 is KGHDR and CDR2 is SFDVKD. The CDR3 here is CAIAGPLNTGELFF. As DNA, the CDR3 is TGTGCCATAGCGGGACCGCTGAACACCGGGGAGCTGTTTTTT.

The J gene is TRBJ2-1, the V gene TRBV19, with D possibly matching TRBD2 (5 bases). Between the trimmed V and J ends, which lost 3 bases and 9 bases, there was a span of 9 bases. Looked up from germline, CDR1 is LNHDA and CDR2 is SQIVND (reference sequence). The CDR3 spans 12 residues. CDR3 nucleotides: TGTGCCAGTAGTATGGGGAGTGGTGAGCAGTTCTTC. Its protein is CASSMGSGEQFF. Drawing the rest from reference TRBV19 and TRBJ2-1, the complete variable domain is DGGITQSPKYLFRKEGQNVTLSCEQNLNHDAMYWYRQDPGQGLRLIYYSQIVNDFQKGDIAEGYSVSREKKESFPLTVTSAQKNPTAFYLCASSMGSGEQFFGPGTRLTVL.

The gene calls are TRBV25-1 and TRBJ1-3; D perhaps matches TRBD1 (6 bases). Trimming left V 3 bases short and J 1 base short, with 7 bases between. CDR1 MGHDK and CDR2 SYGVNS come from the germline V gene. This CDR3 is built from 14 residues. This CDR3 reads CASSDDRSGNTIYF. As DNA, the CDR3 is TGTGCCAGCAGTGATGACAGGTCTGGAAACACCATATATTTT.

This chain joins TRBV29-1 and TRBJ2-7; 7 bases align to TRBD1. The CDR3 runs to 15 residues. Germline V gene data show CDR1 as SQVTM and CDR2 as ANQGSEA. After removal of 6 bases from V and 4 bases from J, the junction contained 15 bases not matched to a gene. The CDR3 bases are TGCAGCGTCTGGCTTACAGGGGCCGAGGTTTACGAGCAGTACTTC. Amino acids: CSVWLTGAEVYEQYF.

The rearrangement joins TRBV6-6 to TRBJ1-6; 8 bases agree with TRBD1. The CDR3 spans 17 residues. Germline assignment: CDR1 MNHNY and CDR2 SVGAGI (reference sequence). Germline trimming cut 5 bases from V and 2 bases from J; bases unmatched to any gene: 8. As DNA, the CDR3 is TGTGCCAGCAGTCCCCGACAGGGGAGGGCCTATAATTCACCCCTCCACTTT. Translation gives CASSPRQGRAYNSPLHF.

The chain links TRBV28 to TRBJ2-7; TRBD1 might be the D (5 bases). There are 14 residues in the CDR3. V was clipped by 4 bases and J by 2 bases, with 12 bases between them. CDR1 is MDHEN, CDR2 SYDVKM, per germline. The CDR3 coding sequence is TGTGCCAGCAGTTGGGATACAGGCCCCTACGAGCAGTACTTC. It translates to CASSWDTGPYEQYF.

The V call is TRBV7-8, the J call TRBJ1-1; tentative D call: TRBD1 (5 bases). The CDR3 totals 15 residues. Looked up from germline, CDR1 is SGHVS and CDR2 is FQNEAQ. Trimming shortened V by 0 bases and J by 4 bases, and 12 bases separated the two germline ends. CDR3 residues: CASSLAGDWRTEAFF. The DNA of the CDR3 is TGTGCCAGCAGCTTAGCAGGGGACTGGCGCACTGAAGCTTTCTTT.